Listed below are T cell receptor beta chains from one sample, sequenced in a study of blood T cell repertoires in COVID-19. Generated by immunoSEQ multiplex PCR, the TCRdb table keeps only in-frame clones and is missing some. The sample holds 150,000 to 200,000 clones, roughly 90% seen once. What was sequenced was PBMCs or T cells enriched from blood (not recorded which). These receptor sequences come from a woman aged 18-29 years who had recovered from COVID-19. Both conserved end residues are trimmed from each CDR3. Fields, in order: CDR3 protein, V gene.

CDR3aa: ASSNRGQDYGYT
v_gene: TRBV6-6

CDR3aa: AISGREGSDEQF
v_gene: TRBV10-3

CDR3aa: ASSQGIERSYEQY
v_gene: TRBV4-3

CDR3aa: ASSLGLMLGTRSYT
v_gene: TRBV7-2

CDR3aa: ASSSADRSEAF
v_gene: TRBV5-1

CDR3aa: ASSETGGGEKLF
v_gene: TRBV2

CDR3aa: ASQGLVSYEQY
v_gene: TRBV2

CDR3aa: ASSPLEADTQY
v_gene: TRBV9

CDR3aa: ASSLWPRGNEQF
v_gene: TRBV28

CDR3aa: ASSQWMGGSYEQY
v_gene: TRBV5-5

CDR3aa: ASSQLPTSGRLQETQY
v_gene: TRBV4-1

CDR3aa: ASSWASGRADTQY
v_gene: TRBV27

CDR3aa: ASSLEGQGYGYT
v_gene: TRBV5-1

CDR3aa: ASSELALAGELF
v_gene: TRBV6-1

CDR3aa: AITSGGNTGELF
v_gene: TRBV10-3

CDR3aa: ASSPSGTGYRDTQY
v_gene: TRBV18

CDR3aa: ASSVGGQAYGYT
v_gene: TRBV9

CDR3aa: ASSRAYLGTGELF
v_gene: TRBV5-5

CDR3aa: ASSQRGGNEKLF
v_gene: TRBV3-1/TRBV3-2

CDR3aa: ASSQEQAYNEQF
v_gene: TRBV4-1

CDR3aa: SASESDLNYGYT
v_gene: TRBV20-1

CDR3aa: ASSPMDTAYEQY
v_gene: TRBV18

CDR3aa: ASSQVMGGGTDTQY
v_gene: TRBV18

CDR3aa: ASREGSGNTGELF
v_gene: TRBV9

CDR3aa: ASSIGPGQETQY
v_gene: TRBV19

CDR3aa: ASSVAGYGGYT
v_gene: TRBV9

CDR3aa: ASSPTRTPTSANYGYT
v_gene: TRBV4-1

CDR3aa: AISEGTMGDEQY
v_gene: TRBV10-3

CDR3aa: ASSAGLAGGLPYEQY
v_gene: TRBV11-2

CDR3aa: ASSPGGGNNEQF
v_gene: TRBV5-1

CDR3aa: ASSQDPTTSYT
v_gene: TRBV3-1/TRBV3-2

CDR3aa: ASSLGGYEQY
v_gene: TRBV5-1

CDR3aa: ASSQDLGRDKGSYSNQPQH
v_gene: TRBV14

CDR3aa: ASSLIETDTQY
v_gene: TRBV28

CDR3aa: ASSSAGTGNSPLH
v_gene: TRBV7-8

CDR3aa: ASSFIGFSGYGELF
v_gene: TRBV27

CDR3aa: ATSDGLNTEAF
v_gene: TRBV24-1

CDR3aa: ASSLTGTGAEKLF
v_gene: TRBV27

CDR3aa: ASSFGLAASYNEQF
v_gene: TRBV5-1

CDR3aa: ASSQGAIAGAEQY
v_gene: TRBV4-1

CDR3aa: ATKTRTYEQY
v_gene: TRBV2

CDR3aa: ASSQDKVLRGETQY
v_gene: TRBV4-1

CDR3aa: ASSVGGLAAYEQF
v_gene: TRBV9

CDR3aa: ASSISGRATKAQETQY
v_gene: TRBV7-8

CDR3aa: ASSQDLAGANTEAF
v_gene: TRBV3-1/TRBV3-2

CDR3aa: ASSGWGQDNYEQY
v_gene: TRBV5-1

CDR3aa: ASSFNPGVGTNEQF
v_gene: TRBV7-9

CDR3aa: ASSSRVANEKLF
v_gene: TRBV7-8

CDR3aa: ASSPLIAGPTYEQY
v_gene: TRBV27

CDR3aa: ATLRGTYNEQF
v_gene: TRBV28

CDR3aa: ASSLLGAGGRNPTDTQY
v_gene: TRBV27